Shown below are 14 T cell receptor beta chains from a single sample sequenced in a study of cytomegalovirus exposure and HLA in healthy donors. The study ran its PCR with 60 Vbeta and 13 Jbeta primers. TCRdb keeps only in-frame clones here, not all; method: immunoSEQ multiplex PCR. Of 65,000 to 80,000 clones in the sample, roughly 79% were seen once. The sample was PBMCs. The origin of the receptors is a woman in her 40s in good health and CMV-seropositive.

The CDR3 is CAAKRAGGRDTQYF. The CDR3 coding sequence is TGTGCCGCTAAGAGGGCGGGAGGTAGAGATACGCAGTATTTT. The rearrangement uses TRBV27 and TRBJ2-3; the match to TRBD2 covers 8 bases. Looked up from germline, CDR1 is MNHEY and CDR2 is SMNVEV (reference sequence). The J segment lost 5 bases and the V segment lost 11 bases, leaving 12 bases of the junction unmatched. CDR3 length: 14 residues.

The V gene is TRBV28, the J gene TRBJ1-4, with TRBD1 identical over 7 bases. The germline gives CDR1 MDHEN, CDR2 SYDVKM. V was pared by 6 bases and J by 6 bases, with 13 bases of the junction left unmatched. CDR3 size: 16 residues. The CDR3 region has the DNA TGTGCCAGCAGCCATCCTTCAGGGGGGAACTATGAAAAACTGTTTTTT. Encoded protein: CASSHPSGGNYEKLFF.

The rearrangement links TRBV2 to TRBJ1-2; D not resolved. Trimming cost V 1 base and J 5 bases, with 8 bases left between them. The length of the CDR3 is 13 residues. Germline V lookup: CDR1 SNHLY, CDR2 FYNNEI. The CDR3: CASSEERSYGYTF. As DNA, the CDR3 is TGTGCCAGCAGTGAAGAGAGATCGTATGGCTACACCTTC.

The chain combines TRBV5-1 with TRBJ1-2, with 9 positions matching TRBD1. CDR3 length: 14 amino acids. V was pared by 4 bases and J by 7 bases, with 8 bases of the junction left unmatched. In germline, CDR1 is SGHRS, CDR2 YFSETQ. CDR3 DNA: TGCGCCAGCAGCGCACTAACAGGGGGCGGTGGCTACACCTTC. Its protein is CASSALTGGGGYTF.

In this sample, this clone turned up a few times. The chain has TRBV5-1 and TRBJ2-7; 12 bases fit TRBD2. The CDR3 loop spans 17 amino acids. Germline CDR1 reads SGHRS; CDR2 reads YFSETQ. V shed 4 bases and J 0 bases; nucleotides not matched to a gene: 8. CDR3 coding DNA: TGCGCCAGCAGCACTACTAGCGGGGGGTCCAGCTCCTACGAGCAGTACTTC. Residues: CASSTTSGGSSSYEQYF.

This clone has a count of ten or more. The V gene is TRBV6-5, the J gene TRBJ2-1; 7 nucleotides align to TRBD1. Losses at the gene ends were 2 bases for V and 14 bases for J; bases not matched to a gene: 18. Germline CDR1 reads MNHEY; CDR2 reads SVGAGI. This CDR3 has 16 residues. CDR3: CASSYAATGTVGVEFF. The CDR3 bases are TGTGCCAGCAGTTACGCCGCAACCGGGACAGTGGGGGTTGAGTTCTTC.

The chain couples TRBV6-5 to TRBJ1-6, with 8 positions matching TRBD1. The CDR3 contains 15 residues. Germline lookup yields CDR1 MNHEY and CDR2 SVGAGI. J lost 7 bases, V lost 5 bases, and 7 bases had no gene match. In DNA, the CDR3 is TGTGCCAGCAGTGTTAGGACAGGGTTCAATTCACCCCTCCACTTT. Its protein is CASSVRTGFNSPLHF.

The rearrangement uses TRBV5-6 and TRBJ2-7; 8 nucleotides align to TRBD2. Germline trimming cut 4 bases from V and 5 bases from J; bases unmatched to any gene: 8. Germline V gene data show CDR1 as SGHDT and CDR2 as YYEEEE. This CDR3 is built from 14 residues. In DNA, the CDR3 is TGTGCCAGCAGCAGTGGACTAGCTCGTGACGAGCAGTACTTC. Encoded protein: CASSSGLARDEQYF.

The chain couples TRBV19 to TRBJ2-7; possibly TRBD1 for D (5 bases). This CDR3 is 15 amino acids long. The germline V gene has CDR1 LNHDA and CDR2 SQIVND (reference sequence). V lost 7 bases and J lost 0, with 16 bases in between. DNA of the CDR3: TGTGCCAGTAAGGGTACAGGACGGAGCTCCTACGAGCAGTACTTC. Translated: CASKGTGRSSYEQYF.

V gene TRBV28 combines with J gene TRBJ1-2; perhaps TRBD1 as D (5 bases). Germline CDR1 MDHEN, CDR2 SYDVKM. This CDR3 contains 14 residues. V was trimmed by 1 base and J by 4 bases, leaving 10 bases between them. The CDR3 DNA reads TGTGCCAGCAGTTTATCAGGCGGGGGCTATGGCTACACCTTC. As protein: CASSLSGGGYGYTF.

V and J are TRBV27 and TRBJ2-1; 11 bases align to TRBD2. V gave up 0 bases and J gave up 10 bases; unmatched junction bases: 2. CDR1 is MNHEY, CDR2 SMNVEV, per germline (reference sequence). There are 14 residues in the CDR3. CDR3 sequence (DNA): TGTGCCAGCAGTTTATCGAGACTAGCGGGGGAGCAGTTCTTC. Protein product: CASSLSRLAGEQFF.

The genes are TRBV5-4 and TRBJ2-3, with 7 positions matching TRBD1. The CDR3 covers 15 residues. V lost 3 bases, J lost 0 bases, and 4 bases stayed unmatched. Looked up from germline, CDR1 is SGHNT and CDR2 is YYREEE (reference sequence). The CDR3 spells CASSSNRGSTDTQYF. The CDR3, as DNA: TGTGCCAGCAGCTCAAACAGGGGTAGCACAGATACGCAGTATTTT.

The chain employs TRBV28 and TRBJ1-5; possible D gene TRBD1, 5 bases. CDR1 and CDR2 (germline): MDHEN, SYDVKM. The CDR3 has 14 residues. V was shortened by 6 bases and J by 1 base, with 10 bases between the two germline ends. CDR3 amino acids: CASRDGGSNQPQHF. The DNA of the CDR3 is TGTGCCAGCAGGGACGGGGGGAGCAATCAGCCCCAGCATTTT.

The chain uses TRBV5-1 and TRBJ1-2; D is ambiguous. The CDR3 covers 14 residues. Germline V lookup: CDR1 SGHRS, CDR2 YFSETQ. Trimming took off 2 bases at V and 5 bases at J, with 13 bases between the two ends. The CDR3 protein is CASSLSMGVYGYTF. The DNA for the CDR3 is TGCGCCAGCAGCTTAAGTATGGGAGTGTATGGCTACACCTTC.